This T cell receptor beta chain was profiled in a study of human T cells and chemical hapten exposure. General study points: With DPC sensitization, TCRs exceeding 1 in 1000 frequency showed no change. The study found that PT1 expanded TCR counts correlated positively with patch test score.

Time point here: pre-sensitization, week 0. Treatment here: therapeutic diphenylcyclopropenone sensitization with weekly scalp DPC. This CDR3 comprises 13 residues. V lost 6 bases, J lost 2 bases, and 11 bases lay in between. CDR1 is SGHKS, CDR2 YYEKEE, per germline (reference sequence). This clonotype occurred a few times. Its antigen remains unidentified. TCRdb ran MiXCR on the RACE reads and lists one entry per CDR3 protein. This table has over 300,000 distinct CDR3 sequences, roughly 4.6% appearing once. The sample was whole blood, taken in connection with sensitization to the hapten diphenylcyclopropenone (DPC). The chain has TRBV5-5 and TRBJ2-5, with D perhaps TRBD2 (6 bases). This sequence originates from a woman aged 45 to 65 with alopecia areata. Some clones in this sample may be carry-over from other donors' samples. The CDR3 DNA reads TGTGCCAGCACCAGGAGGGGTCAAGAGACCCAGTACTTC. The encoded protein is CASTRRGQETQYF.